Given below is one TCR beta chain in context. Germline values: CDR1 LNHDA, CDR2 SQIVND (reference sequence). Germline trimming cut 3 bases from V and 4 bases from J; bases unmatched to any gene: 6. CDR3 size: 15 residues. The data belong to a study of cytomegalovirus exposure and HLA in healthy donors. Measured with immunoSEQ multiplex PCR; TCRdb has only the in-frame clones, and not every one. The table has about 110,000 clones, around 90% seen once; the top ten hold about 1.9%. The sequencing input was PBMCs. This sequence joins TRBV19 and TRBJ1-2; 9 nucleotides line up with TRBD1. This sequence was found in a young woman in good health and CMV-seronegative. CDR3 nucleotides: TGTGCCAGTAGTATCCACAGGGGGCGAGGCTATGGCTACACCTTC. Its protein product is CASSIHRGRGYGYTF. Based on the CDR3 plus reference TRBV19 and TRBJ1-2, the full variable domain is DGGITQSPKYLFRKEGQNVTLSCEQNLNHDAMYWYRQDPGQGLRLIYYSQIVNDFQKGDIAEGYSVSREKKESFPLTVTSAQKNPTAFYLCASSIHRGRGYGYTFGSGTRLTVV.